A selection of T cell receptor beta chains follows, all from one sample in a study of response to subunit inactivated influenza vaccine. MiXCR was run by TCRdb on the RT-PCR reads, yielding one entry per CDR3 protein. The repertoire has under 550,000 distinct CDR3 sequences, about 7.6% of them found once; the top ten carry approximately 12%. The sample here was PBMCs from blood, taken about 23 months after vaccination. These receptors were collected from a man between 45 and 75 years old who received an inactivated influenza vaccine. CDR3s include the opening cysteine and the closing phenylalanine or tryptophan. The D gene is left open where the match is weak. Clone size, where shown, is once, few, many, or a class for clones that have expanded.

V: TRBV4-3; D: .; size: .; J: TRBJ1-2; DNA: TGCGCCAGCAGCCCCGGGGGGGGGGCGCGGTATGGCTACACCTTC; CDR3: CASSPGGGARYGYTF
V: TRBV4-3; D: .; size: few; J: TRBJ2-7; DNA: TGCGCCAGCAGCCAAGAATGGGCCCCGCGACACGAGCAGTACTTC; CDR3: CASSQEWAPRHEQYF
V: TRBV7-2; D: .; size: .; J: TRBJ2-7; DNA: TGTGCCAGCAGCTCCGCCGGGACCTCAACCTACGAGCAGTACTTC; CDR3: CASSSAGTSTYEQYF
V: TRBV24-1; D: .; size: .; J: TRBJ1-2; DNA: TGTGCCACCAGTGATTCTGGCAGCGCGGACTATGGCTACACCTTC; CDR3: CATSDSGSADYGYTF
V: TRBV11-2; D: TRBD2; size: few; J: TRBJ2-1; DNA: TGTGCCAGCAGCTTTACCGAAGCGGGGAGCTCCTACAATGAGCAGTTCTTC; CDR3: CASSFTEAGSSYNEQFF
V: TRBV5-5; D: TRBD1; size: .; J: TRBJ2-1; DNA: TGTGCCAGCAGCTTAGGACAGGGGTTCAATGAGCAGTTCTTC; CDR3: CASSLGQGFNEQFF
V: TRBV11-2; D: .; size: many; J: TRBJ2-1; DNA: TGTGCCAGCAGCTTAGGGCCCCAGGGGAGGAATGAGCAGTTCTTC; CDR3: CASSLGPQGRNEQFF
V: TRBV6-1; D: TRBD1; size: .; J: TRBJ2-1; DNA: TGTGCCAGCAGGGGGACAGTTCGGAATGAGCAGTTCTTC; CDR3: CASRGTVRNEQFF
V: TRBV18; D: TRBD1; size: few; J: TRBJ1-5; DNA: TGTGCCAGCTCAGGACAGGGCTTGGGCAATCAGCCCCAGCATTTT; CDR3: CASSGQGLGNQPQHF
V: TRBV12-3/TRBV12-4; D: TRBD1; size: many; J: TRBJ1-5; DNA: TGTGCCAGCAGTTTAAGAAGGGACAGGGAACGACAGCCCCAGCATTTT; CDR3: CASSLRRDRERQPQHF
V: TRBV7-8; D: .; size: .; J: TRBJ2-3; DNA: TGTGCCAGCACCGTGGGAGTCTCTAGCACAGATACGCAGTATTTT; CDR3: CASTVGVSSTDTQYF
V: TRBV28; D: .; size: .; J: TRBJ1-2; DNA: TGTGCCAGCTCCAAGACCGGGACGGTCTATGGCTACACCTTC; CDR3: CASSKTGTVYGYTF
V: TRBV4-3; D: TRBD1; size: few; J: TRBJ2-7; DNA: TGCGCCAGCAGCCAAGGGTGGGACAGGGGTCGCGAGCAGTACTTC; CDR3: CASSQGWDRGREQYF
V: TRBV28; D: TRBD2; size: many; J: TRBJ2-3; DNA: TGTGCCAGCAGTTTTGGGTTAGCGGGAGCAGATACGCAGTATTTT; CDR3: CASSFGLAGADTQYF
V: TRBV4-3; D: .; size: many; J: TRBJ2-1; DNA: TGCGCCAGCAGCCAAGATTCACTAGACAATGAGCAGTTCTTC; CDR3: CASSQDSLDNEQFF
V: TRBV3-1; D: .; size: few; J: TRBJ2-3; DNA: TGTGCCAGCAGCCAGGAGCCCCACACAGATACGCAGTATTTT; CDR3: CASSQEPHTDTQYF
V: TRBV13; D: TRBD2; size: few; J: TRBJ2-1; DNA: TGTGCCAGCACCCTTAGCGGGGGGGCATCCTACAATGAGCAGTTCTTC; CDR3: CASTLSGGASYNEQFF
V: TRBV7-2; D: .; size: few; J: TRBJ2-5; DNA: TGTGCCAGCAGAGACCAGGCTACCCAAGAGACCCAGTACTTC; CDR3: CASRDQATQETQYF
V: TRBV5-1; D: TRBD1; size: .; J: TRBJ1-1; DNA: TGCGCCAGCAGCCAAGCCCCGGGACAGGGGTCTAGCACTGAAGCTTTCTTT; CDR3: CASSQAPGQGSSTEAFF
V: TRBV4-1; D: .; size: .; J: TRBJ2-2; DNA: TGCGCCAGCAGCCAAGACTTCCCCGGGGGGGAGCTGTTTTTT; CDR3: CASSQDFPGGELFF
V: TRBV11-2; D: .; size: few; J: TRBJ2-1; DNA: TGTGCCAGCAGCTGGGGACTCAATACTCGTGGCGACTGGGACAATGAGCAGTTCTTC; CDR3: CASSWGLNTRGDWDNEQFF
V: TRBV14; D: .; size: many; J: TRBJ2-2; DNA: TGTGCCAGCAGCCAAGGATTTGCTCTCACCGGGGAGCTGTTTTTT; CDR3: CASSQGFALTGELFF
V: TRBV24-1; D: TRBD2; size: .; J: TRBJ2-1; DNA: TGTGCCACCAGTGATTCCGAACAGCGGGGCCACTACAATGAGCAGTTCTTC; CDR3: CATSDSEQRGHYNEQFF
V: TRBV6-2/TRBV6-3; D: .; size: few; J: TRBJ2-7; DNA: TGTGCCAGCAGCGCGGGACACGAGCAGTACTTC; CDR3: CASSAGHEQYF
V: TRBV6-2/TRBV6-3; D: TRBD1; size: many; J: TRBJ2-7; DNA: TGTGCCAGCAGTTACTCGAATAATTGGGACAGGACCTCCTACGAGCAGTACTTC; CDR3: CASSYSNNWDRTSYEQYF
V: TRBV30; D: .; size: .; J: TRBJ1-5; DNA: TGTGCCTGGAGCCTCGCAGGGCATACTCAGCCCCAGCATTTT; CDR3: CAWSLAGHTQPQHF
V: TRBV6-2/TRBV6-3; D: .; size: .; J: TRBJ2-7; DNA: TGTGCCAGCAGTTACCGGACTTCGAGCTCCTACGAGCAGTACTTC; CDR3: CASSYRTSSSYEQYF
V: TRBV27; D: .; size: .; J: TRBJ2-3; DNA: TGTGCCAGCAGTTCCGCGTGGGCCTCGGATACGCAGTATTTT; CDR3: CASSSAWASDTQYF
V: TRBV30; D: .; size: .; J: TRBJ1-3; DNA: TGTGCCTGGAAAAACCGCGGGACTGGAAACACCATATATTTT; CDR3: CAWKNRGTGNTIYF
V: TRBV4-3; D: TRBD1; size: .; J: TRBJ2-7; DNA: TGCGCCAGCAGCCCCAGGCAGGGGGCGGTTGGGGAGCAGTACTTC; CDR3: CASSPRQGAVGEQYF
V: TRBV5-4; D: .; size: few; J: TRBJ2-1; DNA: TGTGCCAGCAGCCCCCGCTCAACCTCCTACAATGAGCAGTTCTTC; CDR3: CASSPRSTSYNEQFF
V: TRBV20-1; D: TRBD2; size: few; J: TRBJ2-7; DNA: TGCAGTGCTAGTGTCCCAGCGGGAGGGCTCGAGCAGTACTTC; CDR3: CSASVPAGGLEQYF
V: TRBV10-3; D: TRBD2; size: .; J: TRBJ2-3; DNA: TGTGCCATCAGTGTAGCGGGGCTTAGCACAGATACGCAGTATTTT; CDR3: CAISVAGLSTDTQYF
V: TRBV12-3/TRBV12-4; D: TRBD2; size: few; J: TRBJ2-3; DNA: TGTGCCAGCAGTTGGACTAGCGGGAGAGTAGATACGCAGTATTTT; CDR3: CASSWTSGRVDTQYF
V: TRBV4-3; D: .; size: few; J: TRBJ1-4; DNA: TGCGCCAGCAGCCAAGATTGGGGGGAGCTCAGTGAAAAACTGTTTTTT; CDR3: CASSQDWGELSEKLFF
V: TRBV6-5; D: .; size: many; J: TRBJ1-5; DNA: TGTGCCAGCAGTTACCGGGGTATGGCGCAGCCCCAGCATTTT; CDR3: CASSYRGMAQPQHF
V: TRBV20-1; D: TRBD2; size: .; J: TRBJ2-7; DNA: TGCAGTGCTAGAGGGTTTTTGGGACTAGCGTATGGAGAGCAGTACTTC; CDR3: CSARGFLGLAYGEQYF
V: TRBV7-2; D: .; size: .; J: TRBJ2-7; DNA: TGTGCCAGCAGCTTAGCGCGGTCCAGGGGGGCCTACGAGCAGTACTTC; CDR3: CASSLARSRGAYEQYF
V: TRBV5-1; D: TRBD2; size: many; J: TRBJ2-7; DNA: TGCGCCAGCAGCTTAGGGACTAGCGGGAGCGAGCAGTACTTC; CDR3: CASSLGTSGSEQYF
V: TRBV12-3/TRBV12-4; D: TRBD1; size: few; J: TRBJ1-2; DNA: TGTGCCAGCAGTCATACAGGGGCTCAAGGCTACACCTTC; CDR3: CASSHTGAQGYTF
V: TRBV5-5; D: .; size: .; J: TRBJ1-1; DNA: TGTGCCAGCAGCTTGGTTTTGTGGACTGAAGCTTTCTTT; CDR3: CASSLVLWTEAFF
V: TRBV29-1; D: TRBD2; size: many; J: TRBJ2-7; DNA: TGCAGCGTTGCTAGCGGGACCTACGAGCAGTACTTC; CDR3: CSVASGTYEQYF
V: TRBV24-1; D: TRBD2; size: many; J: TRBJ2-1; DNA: TGTGCCACCAGTGATTCCCGGACTAGCGGGAGGGGACAGGAGCAGTTCTTC; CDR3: CATSDSRTSGRGQEQFF
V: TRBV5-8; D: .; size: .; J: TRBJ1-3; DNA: TGTGCCAGCAGACTCCGGCCCACTCGGAACACCATATATTTT; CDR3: CASRLRPTRNTIYF
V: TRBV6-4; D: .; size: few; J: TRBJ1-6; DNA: TGTGCCAGCAGCCCCGGGCCCGGCGGTTCACCCCTCCACTTT; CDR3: CASSPGPGGSPLHF